These 24 T cell receptor beta chains originate from one sample sequenced in a study of CD8 T cells in ankylosing spondylitis. These receptors are not linked to any known antigen. Whole-study findings and limits: A TCR beta motif of fewer than ten highly homologous variants seemed to mark ankylosing spondylitis blood.

TCRdb processed the 5' RACE reads anew with MiXCR; each CDR3 protein has one entry. This table has hundreds of thousands of distinct CDR3 sequences, about 12% appearing once. Source material: blood, either unsorted or a sorted T cell fraction (not recorded which). The receptors shown here come from a male donor with ankylosing spondylitis.

This clonotype was counted many times. The chain is built from TRBV10-3 and TRBJ1-2, with D unresolved. V was pared by 0 bases and J by 4 bases, with 12 bases between. This CDR3 has 15 residues. Germline CDR1 and CDR2: ENHRY and SYGVKD. The DNA for the CDR3 is TGTGCCATCAGTGAGTCGAGTGGCGGGATCTATGGCTACACCTTC. It specifies CAISESSGGIYGYTF.

In its sample, this clonotype was seen a few times. The V and J genes are TRBV10-3 and TRBJ2-7; TRBD2 is a possible D gene (5 bases). The CDR3 sequence is 14 residues long. CDR1 is ENHRY, CDR2 SYGVKD, per germline. The V end lost 5 bases, the J end lost 0 bases, and 11 bases lay between the germline ends. The CDR3 reads CAISSGPSSYEQYF. CDR3 bases: TGTGCCATCAGTAGCGGTCCGAGCTCCTACGAGCAGTACTTC.

This clonotype came up a few times. The chain joins TRBV20-1 to TRBJ2-7; 7 nucleotides line up with TRBD2. V shed 3 bases, J shed 4 bases, and the junction held 6 bases outside the gene matches. The CDR3 runs 13 residues. Germline-derived CDR1 and CDR2 are DFQATT and SNEGSKA (reference sequence). The CDR3 DNA follows: TGCAGTGCTAGTTGGCGGGAGAATTACGAGCAGTACTTC. Translating gives CSASWRENYEQYF.

This sequence joins TRBV7-9 and TRBJ1-6; D not resolved. This CDR3 has 14 amino acids. Germline-derived CDR1 and CDR2 are SEHNR and FQNEAQ (reference sequence). V shed 11 bases and J shed 7 bases, with 18 bases lying between them. DNA of the CDR3: TGTGCCGCCGAAGCCGACGGGGAGAATTCACCCCTCCACTTT. Protein: CAAEADGENSPLHF.

This clonotype has just a few counts. CDR3 DNA sequence: TGTGCCAGCAGTTATGAGGCCGGCTACGAGCAGTACTTC. It yields the protein CASSYEAGYEQYF. The chain uses TRBV6-5 and TRBJ2-7; the D is unclear. Germline CDR1 and CDR2: MNHEY and SVGAGI. Trimming pared 3 bases from V and 3 bases from J, leaving 9 bases between. The CDR3 contains 13 residues.

The CDR3 loop reads CASSFRDRTYQETQYF. The CDR3 bases are TGTGCCAGCAGCTTCCGGGACAGAACTTACCAAGAGACCCAGTACTTC. This rearrangement joins TRBV5-6 to TRBJ2-5, with 7 bases that match TRBD1. The germline V gene encodes CDR1 SGHDT and CDR2 YYEEEE. The trim removed 2 bases at V and 0 bases at J, leaving 7 bases unmatched. This CDR3 spans 16 amino acids.

This clonotype has just a few counts. The V gene is TRBV5-1, the J gene TRBJ2-2; no reliable D call. Germline CDR1 and CDR2: SGHRS and YFSETQ. The ends were cut back, 6 bases at V and 6 bases at J, with 24 bases in the middle. CDR3 size: 17 residues. The CDR3 region is CASTSSPALEAAGELFF. In DNA, the CDR3 is TGCGCCAGCACCTCCTCCCCCGCCCTTGAGGCCGCCGGGGAGCTGTTTTTT. Based on the CDR3 plus reference TRBV5-1 and TRBJ2-2, the full variable domain is KAGVTQTPRYLIKTRGQQVTLSCSPISGHRSVSWYQQTPGQGLQFLFEYFSETQRNKGNFPGRFSGRQFSNSRSEMNVSTLELGDSALYLCASTSSPALEAAGELFFGEGSRLTVL.

The chain has TRBV6-2 or TRBV6-3 and TRBJ1-1, with a tentative D call TRBD1 (5 bases). The CDR3 consists of 14 residues. The germline CDR1 and CDR2 sequences are MNHEY and SVGEGT. Trimming removed 2 bases from V and 0 bases from J, with 7 bases in between. CDR3 nucleotide sequence: TGTGCCAGCAGTTACCAGACAGTGAACACTGAAGCTTTCTTT. This translates into CASSYQTVNTEAFF.

Ten or more counts support this clonotype. The gene calls are TRBV29-1 and TRBJ1-2; D uncertain. The V gene's germline CDR1 is SQVTM and CDR2 ANQGSEA. CDR3 length: 12 residues. The ends were cut back, 4 bases at V and 3 bases at J, with 9 bases in the middle. CDR3 DNA: TGCAGCGTTGGTGAGAGATACTATGGCTACACCTTC. Translated: CSVGERYYGYTF.

This clonotype appeared a few times. V and J are TRBV9 and TRBJ2-1, with 8 bases aligning to TRBD1. CDR3 length: 15 residues. The V and J ends lost 3 bases and 2 bases, in that order; junction bases with no gene match: 4. The germline CDR1 and CDR2 sequences are SGDLS and YYNGEE. This CDR3 is CASSATGGTYNEQFF. Here the CDR3 DNA reads TGTGCCAGCAGCGCCACAGGGGGAACCTACAATGAGCAGTTCTTC.

In its sample, this clonotype was seen many times. The chain links TRBV25-1 to TRBJ2-1; D unresolved. Per germline, CDR1 MGHDK and CDR2 SYGVNS. Trimming stripped 1 base from V and 5 bases from J, with 9 bases between. This CDR3 has 14 amino acids. The CDR3 is CASSESVTHNEQFF. DNA for the CDR3: TGTGCCAGCAGTGAATCTGTGACGCACAATGAGCAGTTCTTC.

In this sample, this clonotype turned up a few times. The V and J genes are TRBV28 and TRBJ2-5; TRBD1 matches at 10 bases. Trimming cost V 6 bases and J 5 bases; bases outside gene matches: 15. CDR1 is MDHEN, CDR2 SYDVKM, per germline. The CDR3 is 17 amino acids. CDR3 DNA sequence: TGTGCCAGCAGCCCAGTCAGACGGGACAGGGGAGGTGAGACCCAGTACTTC. It codes for CASSPVRRDRGGETQYF. Supplemented by reference TRBV28 and TRBJ2-5, the full variable domain reads DVKVTQSSRYLVKRTGEKVFLECVQDMDHENMFWYRQDPGLGLRLIYFSYDVKMKEKGDIPEGYSVSREKKERFSLILESASTNQTSMYLCASSPVRRDRGGETQYFGPGTRLLVL.

There are many counts of this clonotype. The chain joins TRBV5-5 to TRBJ1-4, with 7 bases identical to TRBD1. With 3 bases clipped from V and 6 bases from J, the junction kept 2 bases outside the gene matches. Germline V gives CDR1 SGHKS, CDR2 YYEKEE (reference sequence). The CDR3 runs 13 residues. The CDR3 region has the DNA TGTGCCAGCAGCTACGGACAGGATGAAAAACTGTTTTTT. Translated: CASSYGQDEKLFF.

The chain employs TRBV4-3 and TRBJ2-1; 7 nucleotides align to TRBD2. The junction had 14 bases not matched to a gene; V was cut back by 0 bases and J by 9 bases. This CDR3 comprises 17 residues. Germline CDR1 and CDR2: LGHNA and YSLEER. The CDR3 DNA follows: TGCGCCAGCAGCCAAGATCGTCCGCAGCGGGGCATAGGTGAGCAGTTCTTC. It yields the protein CASSQDRPQRGIGEQFF.

J is TRBJ2-2 and V is TRBV5-1; 9 bases are shared with TRBD2. The CDR3 consists of 16 residues. The V gene end was trimmed by 4 bases and the J gene end by 5 bases; junction bases not matched to a gene: 9. Germline V CDR1 and CDR2: SGHRS, YFSETQ. CDR3 coding DNA: TGCGCCAGCAGCACCGGTGGTAGCGGGAGTACCGGGGAGCTGTTTTTT. The encoded protein is CASSTGGSGSTGELFF.

This chain joins TRBV6-2 or TRBV6-3 and TRBJ1-1, with no clear D. The germline V gene encodes CDR1 MNHEY and CDR2 SVGEGT. This CDR3 has 13 residues. Trimming cost V 6 bases and J 4 bases, with 12 bases left between them. This chain's CDR3 is CASSRRRFTEAFF. The DNA of the CDR3 is TGTGCCAGCAGCCGGAGGCGGTTCACTGAAGCTTTCTTT.

V usage is TRBV20-1 and J usage is TRBJ2-7; 10 nucleotides line up with TRBD1. The CDR3 length is 15 residues. CDR1 and CDR2 from the germline V gene are DFQATT and SNEGSKA (reference sequence). V was pared by 6 bases and J by 9 bases, with 17 bases of the junction left unmatched. CDR3 amino acids: CSATRPSGTGEMQYF. The CDR3 DNA is TGCAGTGCCACAAGGCCGTCCGGGACAGGGGAAATGCAGTACTTC.

This clonotype was counted between two and nine times. The rearrangement links TRBV5-1 to TRBJ2-3; TRBD2 is a possible D gene (6 bases). Deletions cut 9 bases from V and 1 base from J, with 15 bases between. CDR1 is SGHRS, CDR2 YFSETQ, per germline. This CDR3 contains 14 residues. The CDR3 DNA is TGCGCCACCTCACTAGAGCGGGGCACAGATACGCAGTATTTT. This sequence encodes CATSLERGTDTQYF.

This chain uses TRBV12-3 or TRBV12-4 with TRBJ1-6; no clear D. Trimming removed 2 bases at V and 10 bases at J, with 12 bases between. The CDR3 runs to 14 residues. The CDR3 loop is CASSLNAPDSPLHF. In nucleotides, the CDR3 is TGTGCCAGCAGTTTAAACGCCCCCGACTCACCCCTCCACTTT.

This clonotype was detected a few times. The chain carries TRBV3-1 and TRBJ1-5; D is perhaps TRBD1 (5 bases). The V gene's germline CDR1 is LGHDT and CDR2 YNNKEL (reference sequence). Deletions cut 4 bases from V and 5 bases from J, with 9 bases between. The CDR3 runs 13 residues. DNA for the CDR3: TGTGCCAGCAGCCCGGGGGAGCATCAGCCCCAGCATTTT. It codes for CASSPGEHQPQHF. The entire variable domain, with the rest obtained from reference TRBV3-1 and TRBJ1-5, is as follows: DTAVSQTPKYLVTQMGNDKSIKCEQNLGHDTMYWYKQDSKKFLKIMFSYNNKELIINETVPNRFSPKSPDKAHLNLHINSLELGDSAVYFCASSPGEHQPQHFGDGTRLSIL.

This clonotype was seen more than once but under ten times. The chain combines TRBV6-5 with TRBJ1-1, with D perhaps matching TRBD1 (5 bases). Looked up from germline, CDR1 is MNHEY and CDR2 is SVGAGI. CDR3 length: 15 amino acids. V lost 0 bases, J lost 6 bases, and 14 bases lay in between. CDR3 coding DNA: TGTGCCAGCAGTTACTCGATGGGGGAAGGGGCTGAAGCTTTCTTT. Its translation: CASSYSMGEGAEAFF.

This clonotype came up a few times. This chain links TRBV6-5 with TRBJ2-5; perhaps TRBD2 as D (5 bases). Germline CDR1 MNHEY, CDR2 SVGAGI. The V end was cut by 0 bases, the J end by 2 bases, with 10 bases between. This CDR3 is 15 amino acids long. CDR3 nucleotides: TGTGCCAGCAGTTACTCCGGCAGGAGGCAAGAGACCCAGTACTTC. Translated, it gives CASSYSGRRQETQYF.

V usage is TRBV28 and J usage is TRBJ1-1; D uncertain. Looked up from germline, CDR1 is MDHEN and CDR2 is SYDVKM. V was pared by 5 bases and J by 4 bases, with 26 bases between. This CDR3 region has 18 residues. The CDR3 sequence is CASSPLPGRNKRGTEAFF. The CDR3 DNA sequence: TGTGCCAGCAGTCCTCTTCCCGGGAGAAATAAGCGTGGCACTGAAGCTTTCTTT.

This clonotype was recorded a few times. This chain connects TRBV29-1 to TRBJ2-1, with no clear D. Germline V lookup: CDR1 SQVTM, CDR2 ANQGSEA. V was trimmed by 7 bases and J by 4 bases, leaving 8 bases between them. The CDR3 is made up of 11 amino acids. CDR3 nucleotide sequence: TGCAGCGGGGCACAGTACAATGAGCAGTTCTTC. This sequence encodes CSGAQYNEQFF.